The T cell receptor beta chain under discussion was sequenced for a study of cytomegalovirus exposure and HLA in healthy donors. In the study overall: The approximately 110 validation repertoires, a later analysis reported, used the same platform as the approximately 700 first-cohort repertoires.

From the approximately 120-subject validation cohort, which was separate from the roughly 700-subject first cohort, the donors were drawn. Study results and limitations: Clusters of TCRs from the first cohort tended to co-occur in the roughly 120 validation repertoires (as a later analysis found). Among TCR sequences, most were rare, though some public TCRs appeared in many donors.

With regard to this clone: Its target is unknown.

This CDR3 is 14 amino acids long. V lost 2 bases and J 5 bases, leaving 10 bases between the germline ends. Germline loops: CDR1 MDHEN, CDR2 SYDVKM. Produced via immunoSEQ multiplex PCR; TCRdb's table is partial and in-frame only. The table lists some 80,000 clones, 90% to 97% of them singletons, with 1.6% in the top ten. The receptor comes from a man aged 18 to 35 in good health and CMV-seropositive. The rearrangement joins TRBV28 to TRBJ1-5, with TRBD1 as a possible D gene (5 bases). Material: PBMCs. CDR3 protein: CASSLDSQHQPQHF. Written as DNA, the CDR3 is TGTGCCAGCAGTTTAGACAGTCAGCATCAGCCCCAGCATTTT.